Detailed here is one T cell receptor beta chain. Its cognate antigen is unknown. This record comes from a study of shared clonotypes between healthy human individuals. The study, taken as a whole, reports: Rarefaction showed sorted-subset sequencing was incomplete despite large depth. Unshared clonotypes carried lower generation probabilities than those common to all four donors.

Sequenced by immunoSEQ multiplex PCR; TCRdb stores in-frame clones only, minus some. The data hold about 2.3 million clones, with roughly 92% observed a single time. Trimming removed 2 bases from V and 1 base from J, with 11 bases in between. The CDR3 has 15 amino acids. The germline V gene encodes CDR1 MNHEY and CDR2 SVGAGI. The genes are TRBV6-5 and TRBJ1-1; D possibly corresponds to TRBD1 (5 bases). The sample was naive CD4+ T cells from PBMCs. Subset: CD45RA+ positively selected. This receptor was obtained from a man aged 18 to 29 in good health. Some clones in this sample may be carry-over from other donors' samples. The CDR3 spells CASSYGFRANTEAFF. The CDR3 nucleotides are TGTGCCAGCAGTTACGGGTTCAGGGCGAACACTGAAGCTTTCTTT.